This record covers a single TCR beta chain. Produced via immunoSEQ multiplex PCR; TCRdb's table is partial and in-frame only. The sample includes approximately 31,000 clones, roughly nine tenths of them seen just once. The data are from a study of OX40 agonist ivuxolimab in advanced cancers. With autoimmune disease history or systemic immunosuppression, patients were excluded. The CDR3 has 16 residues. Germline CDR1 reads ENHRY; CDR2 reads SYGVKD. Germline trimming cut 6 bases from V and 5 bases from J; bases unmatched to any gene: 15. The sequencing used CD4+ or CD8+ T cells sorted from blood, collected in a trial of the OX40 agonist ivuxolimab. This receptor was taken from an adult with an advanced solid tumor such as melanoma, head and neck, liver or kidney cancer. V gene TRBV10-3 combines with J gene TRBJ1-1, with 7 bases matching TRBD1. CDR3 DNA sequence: TGTGCCATCAGCGACAAAGAACAGGGGCGGGATACTGAAGCTTTCTTT. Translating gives CAISDKEQGRDTEAFF.